The 16 T cell receptor beta chains below all came from one sample that was sequenced in a study of cytomegalovirus exposure and HLA in healthy donors. Primers for the PCR totalled 60 Vbeta and 13 Jbeta. Here immunoSEQ multiplex PCR was the method, and the copy in TCRdb shows in-frame clones only, minus some. Here the sample spans about 210,000 clones, over 60% being singletons. Sequencing used PBMCs. The receptor set was obtained from a male donor in good health and CMV-seronegative.

This chain links TRBV9 with TRBJ2-2, with a weak D call TRBD2 (5 bases). Looked up from germline, CDR1 is SGDLS and CDR2 is YYNGEE. There are 15 residues in the CDR3. V dropped 0 bases and J dropped 4 bases, with 10 bases sitting between them. CDR3 loop: CASSVGPRGTGELFF. The CDR3, as DNA: TGTGCCAGCAGCGTAGGCCCTCGGGGCACCGGGGAGCTGTTTTTT.

The V gene is TRBV5-1, the J gene TRBJ2-3, with 8 positions matching TRBD1. The CDR3 is made up of 16 amino acids. Germline CDR1 and CDR2: SGHRS and YFSETQ. V trimming: 4 bases; J trimming: 2 bases; junction bases outside the gene matches: 9. CDR3 residues: CASSDNRGNLTDTQYF. The CDR3 nucleotides are TGCGCCAGCAGCGACAACAGGGGGAATCTCACAGATACGCAGTATTTT.

The rearrangement uses TRBV5-1 and TRBJ1-1; the D is unclear. The CDR3 extends over 13 amino acids. V was pared by 6 bases and J by 1 base, with 10 bases between. Germline V lookup: CDR1 SGHRS, CDR2 YFSETQ. DNA for the CDR3: TGCGCCAGCAAGACAAGAGCGAACACTGAAGCTTTCTTT. It codes for CASKTRANTEAFF. Combining the CDR3 with reference TRBV5-1 and TRBJ1-1 gives the whole variable domain KAGVTQTPRYLIKTRGQQVTLSCSPISGHRSVSWYQQTPGQGLQFLFEYFSETQRNKGNFPGRFSGRQFSNSRSEMNVSTLELGDSALYLCASKTRANTEAFFGQGTRLTVV.

The rearrangement uses TRBV2 and TRBJ1-3, with a possible D match to TRBD1 (6 bases). CDR3 length: 13 residues. Trimming shortened V by 5 bases and J by 4 bases, and 9 bases separated the two germline ends. Germline-derived CDR1 and CDR2 are SNHLY and FYNNEI. The CDR3 here is CASSQGIGNTIYF. The CDR3 DNA reads as TGTGCCAGCAGTCAGGGGATCGGAAACACCATATATTTT.

The V gene is TRBV6-6, the J gene TRBJ1-2; 11 positions agree with TRBD1. In germline, CDR1 is MNHNY, CDR2 SVGAGI (reference sequence). V dropped 7 bases and J dropped 4; count of bases not matched to a gene: 11. This CDR3 spans 16 amino acids. The CDR3 DNA is TGTGCCAGCATAGCTGGCGGGACAGGGGGAAGCTATGGCTACACCTTC. This translates into CASIAGGTGGSYGYTF.

The chain combines TRBV7-3 with TRBJ2-2, with D possibly matching TRBD2 (6 bases). The germline V and J ends were trimmed by 2 bases and 5 bases, with 12 bases remaining between them. The CDR3 totals 15 residues. From germline, CDR1 is SGHTA and CDR2 FQGTGA. CDR3 nucleotides: TGTGCCAGCAGCTTACGAGCGGGTGAAACCGGGGAGCTGTTTTTT. Encoded protein: CASSLRAGETGELFF.

This rearrangement joins TRBV9 to TRBJ2-1; tentative D call: TRBD2 (6 bases). Germline values: CDR1 SGDLS, CDR2 YYNGEE. CDR3 length equals 17 residues. The V and J ends lost 0 bases and 0 bases respectively, with 13 bases between them. The CDR3: CASSVATGSNSYNEQFF. For the CDR3, the DNA is TGTGCCAGCAGCGTAGCTACCGGGAGCAACTCCTACAATGAGCAGTTCTTC.

The chain employs TRBV5-6 and TRBJ2-7; 10 nucleotides line up with TRBD1. This CDR3 region has 14 residues. The germline V gene has CDR1 SGHDT and CDR2 YYEEEE. V was pared by 0 bases and J by 7 bases, with 4 bases of the junction left unmatched. The CDR3, as DNA: TGTGCCAGCAGCTTGGGACAGGGGGCTTTGGAGCAGTACTTC. Its translation is CASSLGQGALEQYF. The full variable domain, in which reference TRBV5-6 and TRBJ2-7 provide the parts outside the CDR3, is DAGVTQSPTHLIKTRGQQVTLRCSPKSGHDTVSWYQQALGQGPQFIFQYYEEEERQRGNFPDRFSGHQFPNYSSELNVNALLLGDSALYLCASSLGQGALEQYFGPGTRLTVT.

This clone was seen a single time. CDR3 DNA sequence: TGTGCCAGCAGCAAAAGCAAAGGGACAGGGGGCTCTGGAAACACCATATATTTT. Translating gives CASSKSKGTGGSGNTIYF. The chain carries TRBV21-1 and TRBJ1-3; the table gives TRBD1 as D, unverified against the DNA. TRBV21-1 is assigned pseudogene status. The CDR3 loop spans 18 amino acids.

This clone was seen only once. The V and J genes are TRBV7-9 and TRBJ1-5; D may be TRBD1 (6 bases). Germline V gives CDR1 SEHNR, CDR2 FQNEAQ (reference sequence). The CDR3 totals 15 residues. V gave up 5 bases and J gave up 6 bases, with 17 bases separating them. In DNA, the CDR3 is TGTGCCAGCAGCCCCTCCTCCAGAGGGGGTCAGCCCCAGCATTTT. It codes for CASSPSSRGGQPQHF.

The V gene is TRBV5-1, the J gene TRBJ2-6; unclear D gene. Germline CDR1 SGHRS, CDR2 YFSETQ. This CDR3 contains 18 residues. V lost 0 bases and J 0 bases, leaving 13 bases between the germline ends. The CDR3 sequence is CASSLGQFLSSGANVLTF. The CDR3 DNA is TGCGCCAGCAGCTTGGGCCAGTTCCTTTCCTCTGGGGCCAACGTCCTGACTTTC.

V is TRBV25-1 and J is TRBJ1-5; 9 bases are a match to TRBD1. V was clipped by 4 bases and J by 9 bases; unmatched bases: 7. This CDR3 has 14 amino acids. From germline, CDR1 is MGHDK and CDR2 SYGVNS. In DNA, the CDR3 is TGTGCCAGCAGTGCTCGGACAGGGGTGGCGCCCCAGCATTTT. As protein: CASSARTGVAPQHF. Variable domain in full (rest from reference TRBV25-1 and TRBJ1-5): EADIYQTPRYLVIGTGKKITLECSQTMGHDKMYWYQQDPGMELHLIHYSYGVNSTEKGDLSSESTVSRIRTEHFPLTLESARPSHTSQYLCASSARTGVAPQHFGDGTRLSIL.

This rearrangement joins TRBV6-1 to TRBJ1-2; 7 nucleotides match TRBD1. Germline V lookup: CDR1 MNHNS, CDR2 SASEGT. Unmatched junction bases numbered 5, after V lost 4 bases and J lost 6 bases. The length of the CDR3 is 13 residues. The DNA for the CDR3 is TGTGCCAGCAGTGGGACAGGAATCCATGGCTACACCTTC. It is translated as CASSGTGIHGYTF.

This clone was observed a single time. The chain has TRBV29-1 and TRBJ1-1, with D maybe TRBD1 (6 bases). Germline V gives CDR1 SQVTM, CDR2 ANQGSEA. The CDR3 is made up of 13 amino acids. V was clipped by 3 bases and J by 1 base, with 9 bases between them. The CDR3 DNA reads TGCAGCGTTGATCGGACAGCGAACACTGAAGCTTTCTTT. It specifies CSVDRTANTEAFF.

The chain couples TRBV19 to TRBJ1-1, with TRBD1 as a possible D gene (5 bases). CDR3 length: 12 residues. V lost 6 bases and J lost 5, with 10 bases in between. Germline V gene data show CDR1 as LNHDA and CDR2 as SQIVND (reference sequence). DNA of the CDR3: TGTGCCAGTAGGCTCGGGGGTACTGAAGCTTTCTTT. It is translated as CASRLGGTEAFF.

This clone was seen once. The V and J genes are TRBV5-1 and TRBJ2-5; TRBD1 matches 11 bases. V lost 2 bases and J lost 1; bases outside the gene matches: 10. The germline gives CDR1 SGHRS, CDR2 YFSETQ. This CDR3 spans 18 amino acids. The CDR3 is CASSFSGGTGGFQETQYF. CDR3 DNA sequence: TGCGCCAGCAGCTTCAGCGGGGGGACAGGGGGGTTCCAAGAGACCCAGTACTTC.